This T cell receptor (beta chain) was found in a study of blood T cell repertoires in COVID-19 (dated by TCRdb to the early 2020s). Looking at the study overall: Samples covering the acute and convalescent phases of COVID-19 were provided by collaborators in the United States, Italy and Spain. The material from the prospective study consisted of cDNA or gDNA derived from T cells, B-cell-depleted T cells, or PBMCs. Deeply sampled blood TCRbeta repertoires from subjects exposed to, actively infected with, or recovered from COVID-19 were included in the dataset. The repertoires were released in a freely available public database intended as a resource for research on the immune response to SARS-CoV-2. Samples came from the ongoing ImmuneRACE study (first 160 participants) plus 1,254 subjects from 6 global collaborators. A de-identified subject ID, COVID-19 status, age in years and sex were almost always included in the sample metadata. HLA class I and class II types, where available, came from metadata supplied by the sample provider rather than from assay-based typing. What the study reported, not specific to this receptor: The amount of clinical and demographic metadata varied by source and participant and was provided uncurated.

The germline V gene yields SGDLS for CDR1 and YYNGEE for CDR2. A distance of 15 bases separates the germline ends of V and J, which lose 0 bases and 8 bases respectively. The CDR3 numbers 15 residues from cysteine through phenylalanine. Just CDR3 DNA is preserved here, 45 bases in frame from base 1. About this clone: There is no known antigen for this receptor. The input lacks base qualities; no much larger clone sits a single base away.

TCRbeta CDR3 regions were amplified from genomic DNA using the immunoSEQ Assay, a bias-controlled multiplex PCR. The source study handled its data this way. Within the assay, amplification of reference gene primers was used to estimate how many nucleated cells each sample contained. Sequence reads were collapsed and filtered to measure the absolute abundance of every unique TCRbeta CDR3 rearrangement. For each sample, productive Simpson clonality was calculated as the square root of Simpson's diversity index over productive rearrangements. Here the immuneACCESS table is served through TCRdb, limited to in-frame sequences with V and J called. Missing clones are a known gap in these copies; in checked studies unresolved V genes cover under half, and the rest lacks a known reason. Clone size and V and J calls were adopted from that table, with D and trimming inferred from the DNA. The sample includes some 20,000 clones, with roughly 91% observed a single time. The top ten clonotypes cover about 7.8% of the sample.

Collaborating institutions collected whole blood in K2EDTA tubes following their own protocols. For TCRbeta analysis, collaborator samples were shipped as frozen whole blood, as isolated PBMCs, or as DNA extracted from either sample type. The V gene is TRBV9 and the J gene is TRBJ2-1; the D gene is perhaps TRBD2, on 6 matching bases. This sequence originates from a woman in her fifties or sixties with active COVID-19. Sequencing was carried out using peripheral blood. The CDR3 here reads CASSVGGVSSHEQFF. The bases are TGTGCCAGCAGCGTAGGCGGGGTGTCCTCCCATGAGCAGTTCTTC. Beyond the CDR3, the reference TRBV9 and TRBJ2-1 genes provide the residues; the full variable domain reads: DSGVTQTPKHLITATGQRVTLRCSPRSGDLSVYWYQQSLDQGLQFLIQYYNGEERAKGNILERFSAQQFPDLHSELNLSSLELGDSALYFCASSVGGVSSHEQFFGPGTRLTVL.